One and the same sample provided the 20 T cell receptor beta chains below, sequenced in a study of CD8 T cells in Susac syndrome. Random-hexamer reverse transcription was applied to 0.5 to 1 ug RNA. TCRdb ran MiXCR on the immunoSEQ multiplex PCR reads and lists one entry per CDR3 protein. The sample lists about 26,000 distinct CDR3 sequences; around 94% were seen once. Sequences were obtained from CD8+ T cells from PBMCs. The receptors stem from a human donor in good health.

V is TRBV5-1 and J is TRBJ1-2; D not certain. V was trimmed by 1 base and J by 3 bases, leaving 13 bases between them. Germline V gives CDR1 SGHRS, CDR2 YFSETQ. The CDR3 sequence is 15 residues long. The CDR3 spells CASSLWREKDYGYTF. CDR3 sequence (DNA): TGCGCCAGCAGCTTGTGGCGGGAAAAGGACTATGGCTACACCTTC.

This sequence joins TRBV19 and TRBJ2-7; D may be TRBD1 (6 bases). Germline V CDR1 and CDR2: LNHDA, SQIVND (reference sequence). The CDR3 consists of 13 residues. Trimming stripped 3 bases from V and 1 base from J, with 7 bases between. CDR3 sequence reads: CASSITGSYEQYF. In DNA form, the CDR3 reads TGTGCCAGTAGTATCACAGGGTCCTACGAGCAGTACTTC.

The rearrangement uses TRBV7-9 and TRBJ2-1; tentative D call: TRBD1 (6 bases). Germline CDR1 is SEHNR and CDR2 is FQNEAQ (reference sequence). V lost 5 bases and J 8 bases, leaving 19 bases between the germline ends. This CDR3 has 15 amino acids. CDR3: CASSPRQGWIDEQFF. The DNA for the CDR3 is TGTGCCAGCAGCCCCCGGCAGGGGTGGATCGATGAGCAGTTCTTC.

J is TRBJ2-1 and V is TRBV5-6, with TRBD2 as a possible D gene (5 bases). This CDR3 has 15 amino acids. Germline V gives CDR1 SGHDT, CDR2 YYEEEE. V was cut by 0 bases and J by 5 bases, with 12 bases left in between. CDR3 bases: TGTGCCAGCAGCTTGGGAGGGCTCGCCGACAATGAGCAGTTCTTC. Protein: CASSLGGLADNEQFF.

As for this clonotype: One junction end disagrees with the germline gene, perhaps due to a read error. The chain is built from TRBV7-8 and TRBJ1-5; D may be TRBD1 (5 bases). This CDR3 is 14 amino acids long. Germline lookup yields CDR1 SGHVS and CDR2 FQNEAQ. This CDR3 is CASSLDSFNQPQHF. The CDR3 DNA is TGTGCCAGCAGTTTAGACAGTTTCAATCAGCCCCAGCATTTT.

This rearrangement joins TRBV4-3 to TRBJ2-1; 7 positions match TRBD1. Looked up from germline, CDR1 is LGHNA and CDR2 is YSLEER. V was pared by 5 bases and J by 5 bases, with 9 bases of the junction left unmatched. There are 15 residues in the CDR3. CDR3 amino acids: CASSDQWGTDNEQFF. The CDR3 DNA is TGCGCCAGCAGCGATCAGTGGGGGACAGACAATGAGCAGTTCTTC.

The chain recombines TRBV2 with TRBJ2-2, with D perhaps TRBD1 or TRBD2 (6 bases each). V was pared by 7 bases and J by 2 bases, with 23 bases between. Germline V gene data show CDR1 as SNHLY and CDR2 as FYNNEI. CDR3 length: 18 residues. CDR3 loop: CASTRGGWRDLNTGELFF. The CDR3 nucleotides read TGTGCCAGCACCCGAGGGGGGTGGAGGGACCTAAACACCGGGGAGCTGTTTTTT.

The chain uses TRBV19 and TRBJ1-5; D is perhaps TRBD1 (5 bases). Trimming left V 3 bases short and J 0 bases short, with 21 bases between. Germline V lookup: CDR1 LNHDA, CDR2 SQIVND (reference sequence). The CDR3 has 19 residues. The CDR3 sequence is CASSISSGHAMYSNQPQHF. CDR3 in DNA: TGTGCCAGTAGTATCTCCTCCGGACACGCTATGTATAGCAATCAGCCCCAGCATTTT.

The chain joins TRBV6-2 or TRBV6-3 to TRBJ2-1, with D perhaps TRBD1 (5 bases). Germline loops: CDR1 MNHEY, CDR2 SVGEGT. Trimming shortened V by 0 bases and J by 1 base, and 13 bases separated the two germline ends. This CDR3 is 17 amino acids long. The CDR3 is CASSYSIGAKSYNEQFF. As DNA, the CDR3 is TGTGCCAGCAGTTACTCGATAGGGGCGAAGTCCTACAATGAGCAGTTCTTC.

The CDR3 bases are TGTGCCAGCAGCTTTGCAGGGCCGGGGGACGAGCAGTACTTC. Amino acids: CASSFAGPGDEQYF. This chain connects TRBV7-9 to TRBJ2-7, with D possibly being TRBD2 (6 bases). V dropped 3 bases and J dropped 5 bases, with 14 bases sitting between them. CDR3 length equals 14 residues. Germline V gene lookup returns CDR1 SEHNR and CDR2 FQNEAQ (reference sequence).

The rearrangement uses TRBV5-1 and TRBJ2-3; 7 nucleotides match TRBD1. Germline V lookup: CDR1 SGHRS, CDR2 YFSETQ. Trimming took 0 bases from V and 6 from J; bases not matched to a gene: 7. The CDR3 has 15 residues. Written as DNA, the CDR3 is TGCGCCAGCAGCTTGGCCAGACAGGGTGGCGATACGCAGTATTTT. It is translated as CASSLARQGGDTQYF. The entire variable domain, with the rest obtained from reference TRBV5-1 and TRBJ2-3, is as follows: KAGVTQTPRYLIKTRGQQVTLSCSPISGHRSVSWYQQTPGQGLQFLFEYFSETQRNKGNFPGRFSGRQFSNSRSEMNVSTLELGDSALYLCASSLARQGGDTQYFGPGTRLTVL.

The chain joins TRBV27 to TRBJ2-5; the match to TRBD1 covers 7 bases. The J call is in doubt because the DNA end fits TRBJ2-1 better. Per germline, CDR1 MNHEY and CDR2 SMNVEV (reference sequence). CDR3 length equals 14 residues. The CDR3 DNA reads as TGTGCCAGCAGTTTAGGGAGAACAGGGGTACACCAGTTCTTC. This translates into CASSLGRTGVHQFF.

The V and J genes are TRBV18 and TRBJ2-5; D call uncertain. The germline V and J ends were trimmed by 2 bases and 2 bases, with 15 bases remaining between them. Germline-derived CDR1 and CDR2 are KGHSH and LQKENI. The length of the CDR3 is 16 residues. CDR3 sequence reads: CASSPEILQVQETQYF. CDR3 bases: TGTGCCAGCTCACCAGAGATACTTCAGGTGCAAGAGACCCAGTACTTC.

The chain joins TRBV12-3 or TRBV12-4 to TRBJ1-1; D not resolved. The CDR3 length is 9 residues. Trimming took 6 bases from V and 10 from J, leaving 6 bases between them. CDR3 DNA sequence: TGTGCCAGCAGCCCTCCAGCTTTCTTT. Translating it yields CASSPPAFF.

As concerns this clonotype: A junction end diverges from the germline sequence, so it may reflect a read error. This rearrangement joins TRBV19 to TRBJ2-7, with D possibly TRBD1 on 5 matching bases. Germline V gives CDR1 LNHDA, CDR2 SQIVND (reference sequence). This CDR3 is built from 15 residues. The CDR3 DNA follows: TGTGCCAGTAGTATAAGAGACAGTTCCGCCTACGGGCAGTACTTC. Translation gives CASSIRDSSAYGQYF.

The V and J genes are TRBV6-2 or TRBV6-3 and TRBJ1-4; D remains ambiguous. V was cut by 5 bases and J by 2 bases, with 15 bases left in between. Germline V CDR1 and CDR2: MNHEY, SVGEGT. The CDR3 runs 16 residues. DNA for the CDR3: TGTGCCAGCAGTAATGGTCGTTTGAAGACTAATGAAAAACTGTTTTTT. Translating gives CASSNGRLKTNEKLFF.

The V call is TRBV20-1, the J call TRBJ1-1; D uncertain. Trimming shortened V by 8 bases and J by 1 base, and 8 bases separated the two germline ends. The CDR3 contains 11 residues. Germline values: CDR1 DFQATT, CDR2 SNEGSKA (reference sequence). CDR3 in amino acids: CSIPGNTEAFF. CDR3 nucleotide sequence: TGCAGTATACCAGGGAACACTGAAGCTTTCTTT.

The rearrangement links TRBV4-3 to TRBJ1-2, with D hard to call. The CDR3 consists of 13 residues. The V gene lost 0 bases and the J gene lost 4 bases, with 6 bases spanning the gap. CDR1 is LGHNA and CDR2 is YSLEER in the germline V gene. DNA for the CDR3: TGCGCCAGCAGCCAAGATAGGAGCTATGGCTACACCTTC. Amino acids: CASSQDRSYGYTF.

The chain employs TRBV7-8 and TRBJ1-1, with D maybe TRBD1 (5 bases). This CDR3 has 15 residues. Germline assignment: CDR1 SGHVS and CDR2 FQNEAQ. V lost 4 bases to trimming and J lost 4 bases, with 16 bases between them. The CDR3 sequence: CASSYLGGGGTEAFF. CDR3 DNA: TGTGCCAGCAGCTATCTGGGGGGGGGAGGCACTGAAGCTTTCTTT.

The chain combines TRBV4-3 with TRBJ2-1; 10 positions match TRBD2. Looked up from germline, CDR1 is LGHNA and CDR2 is YSLEER. J was trimmed by 1 base and V by 1 base; bases with no gene match: 10. There are 19 residues in the CDR3. The CDR3 DNA follows: TGCGCCAGCAGCCAAGGCCCTTCTAGCGGGGGCCTTTCCTACAATGAGCAGTTCTTC. It translates to CASSQGPSSGGLSYNEQFF.